This T cell receptor beta chain emerged from a study of blood T cell repertoires in COVID-19. Germline CDR1 and CDR2: LGHDT and YNNKEL (reference sequence). This CDR3 region has 15 residues. Trimming shortened V by 4 bases and J by 6 bases, and 19 bases separated the two germline ends. The data were produced by immunoSEQ multiplex PCR, yet TCRdb's version contains in-frame clones alone and is incomplete. The sample contains about 210,000 clones, approximately 82% of which appear only once. The clonotype was recovered from a woman aged 50 to 65 with acute or convalescent COVID-19. Sequencing used peripheral blood. The V and J genes are TRBV3-1 (or the pseudogene TRBV3-2) and TRBJ2-7, with D possibly being TRBD2 (6 bases). This CDR3 reads CASSRRDPQGGEQYF. In nucleotides, the CDR3 is TGTGCCAGCAGCCGGAGGGACCCTCAGGGCGGCGAGCAGTACTTC.